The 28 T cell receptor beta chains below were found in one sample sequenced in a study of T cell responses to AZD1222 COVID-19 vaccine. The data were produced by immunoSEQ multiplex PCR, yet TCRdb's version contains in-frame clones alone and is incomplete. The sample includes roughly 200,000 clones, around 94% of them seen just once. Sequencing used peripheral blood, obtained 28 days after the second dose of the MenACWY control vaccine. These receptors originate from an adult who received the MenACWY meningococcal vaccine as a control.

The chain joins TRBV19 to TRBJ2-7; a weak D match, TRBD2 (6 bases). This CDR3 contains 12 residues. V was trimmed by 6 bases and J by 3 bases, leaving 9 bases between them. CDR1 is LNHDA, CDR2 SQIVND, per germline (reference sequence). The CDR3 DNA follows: TGTGCCAGTAGCGCCGGGAGCTACGAGCAGTACTTC. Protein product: CASSAGSYEQYF.

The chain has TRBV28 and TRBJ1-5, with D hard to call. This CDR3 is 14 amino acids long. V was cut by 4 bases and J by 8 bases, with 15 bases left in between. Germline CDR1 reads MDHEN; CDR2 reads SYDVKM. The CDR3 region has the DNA TGTGCCAGCAGTTCCACGGGTGGGCGGGAGCCCCAGCATTTT. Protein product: CASSSTGGREPQHF. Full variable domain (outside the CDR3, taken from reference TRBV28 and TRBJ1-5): DVKVTQSSRYLVKRTGEKVFLECVQDMDHENMFWYRQDPGLGLRLIYFSYDVKMKEKGDIPEGYSVSREKKERFSLILESASTNQTSMYLCASSSTGGREPQHFGDGTRLSIL.

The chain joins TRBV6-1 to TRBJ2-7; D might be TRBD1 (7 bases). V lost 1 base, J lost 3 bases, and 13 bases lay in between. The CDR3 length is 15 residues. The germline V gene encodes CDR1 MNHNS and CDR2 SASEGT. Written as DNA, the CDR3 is TGTGCCAGCAGTGAAGTGGGGGGACAGTTCTACGAGCAGTACTTC. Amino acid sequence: CASSEVGGQFYEQYF.

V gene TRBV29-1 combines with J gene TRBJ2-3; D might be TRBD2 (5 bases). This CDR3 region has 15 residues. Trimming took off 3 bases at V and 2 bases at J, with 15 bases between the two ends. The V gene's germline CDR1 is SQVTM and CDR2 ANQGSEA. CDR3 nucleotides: TGCAGCGTTGATACGTCTTTGAGGGTCACAGATACGCAGTATTTT. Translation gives CSVDTSLRVTDTQYF.

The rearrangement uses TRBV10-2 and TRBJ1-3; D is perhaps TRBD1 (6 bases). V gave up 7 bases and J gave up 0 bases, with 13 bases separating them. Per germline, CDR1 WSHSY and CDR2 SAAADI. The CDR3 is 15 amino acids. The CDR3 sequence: CASNPDSSSGNTIYF. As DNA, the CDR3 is TGCGCCAGCAATCCGGACAGCTCCTCTGGAAACACCATATATTTT.

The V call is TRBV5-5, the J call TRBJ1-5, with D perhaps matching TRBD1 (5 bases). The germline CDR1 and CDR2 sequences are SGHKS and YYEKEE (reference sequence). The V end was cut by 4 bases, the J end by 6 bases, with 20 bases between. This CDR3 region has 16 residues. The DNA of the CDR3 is TGTGCCAGCAGCCTGTTTCCCCCAGGGTCTACTCAGCCCCAGCATTTT. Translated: CASSLFPPGSTQPQHF.

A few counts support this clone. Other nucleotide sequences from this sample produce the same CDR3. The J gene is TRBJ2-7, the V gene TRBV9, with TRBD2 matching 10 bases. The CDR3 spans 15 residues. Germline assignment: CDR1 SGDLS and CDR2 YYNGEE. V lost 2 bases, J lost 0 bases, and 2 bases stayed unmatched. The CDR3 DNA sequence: TGTGCCAGCAGCGTGGGACTAGCGTCCTCCTACGAGCAGTACTTC. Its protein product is CASSVGLASSYEQYF. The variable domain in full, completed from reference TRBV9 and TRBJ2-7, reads DSGVTQTPKHLITATGQRVTLRCSPRSGDLSVYWYQQSLDQGLQFLIQYYNGEERAKGNILERFSAQQFPDLHSELNLSSLELGDSALYFCASSVGLASSYEQYFGPGTRLTVT.

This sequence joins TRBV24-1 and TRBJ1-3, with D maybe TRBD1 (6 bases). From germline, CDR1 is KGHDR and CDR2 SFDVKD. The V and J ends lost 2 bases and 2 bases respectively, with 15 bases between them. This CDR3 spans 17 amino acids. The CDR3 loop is CATSDCRCGTTGNTIYF. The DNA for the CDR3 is TGTGCCACCAGTGATTGTCGATGCGGGACAACTGGAAACACCATATATTTT.

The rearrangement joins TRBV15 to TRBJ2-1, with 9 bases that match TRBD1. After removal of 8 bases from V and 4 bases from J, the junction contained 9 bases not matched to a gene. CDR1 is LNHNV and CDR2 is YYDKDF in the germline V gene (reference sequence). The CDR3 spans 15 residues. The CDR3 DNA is TGTGCCACCCGCATGACAGGGACAGGGTACAATGAGCAGTTCTTC. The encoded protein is CATRMTGTGYNEQFF.

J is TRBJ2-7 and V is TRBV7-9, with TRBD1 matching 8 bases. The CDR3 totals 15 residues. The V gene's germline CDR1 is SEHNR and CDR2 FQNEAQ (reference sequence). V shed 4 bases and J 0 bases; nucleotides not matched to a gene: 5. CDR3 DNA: TGTGCCAGCAGCTCGGACAGGGACAGCTCCTACGAGCAGTACTTC. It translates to CASSSDRDSSYEQYF.

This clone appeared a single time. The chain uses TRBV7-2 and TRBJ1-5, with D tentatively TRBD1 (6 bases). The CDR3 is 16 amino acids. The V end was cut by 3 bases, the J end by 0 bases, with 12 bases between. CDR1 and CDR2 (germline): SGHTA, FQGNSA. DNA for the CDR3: TGTGCCAGCAGCTTTGGGGACACTTATAGCAATCAGCCCCAGCATTTT. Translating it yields CASSFGDTYSNQPQHF.

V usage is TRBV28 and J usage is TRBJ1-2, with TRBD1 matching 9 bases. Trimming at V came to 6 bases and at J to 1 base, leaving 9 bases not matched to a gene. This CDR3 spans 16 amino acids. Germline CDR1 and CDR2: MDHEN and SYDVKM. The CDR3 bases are TGTGCCAGCAGCGTGGGGGGGACAGGGAATAACTATGGCTACACCTTC. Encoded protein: CASSVGGTGNNYGYTF.

CDR3 DNA sequence: TGTGCCAGTAGTGTCACCGGGACAAGGGGGTTTAATGAAAAACTGTTTTTT. The encoded protein is CASSVTGTRGFNEKLFF. J is TRBJ1-4 and V is TRBV19; the D gene is possibly TRBD1 (6 bases). This CDR3 region has 17 residues. Per the germline V gene, CDR1 is LNHDA and CDR2 is SQIVND (reference sequence). V lost 5 bases and J 4 bases, leaving 20 bases between the germline ends.

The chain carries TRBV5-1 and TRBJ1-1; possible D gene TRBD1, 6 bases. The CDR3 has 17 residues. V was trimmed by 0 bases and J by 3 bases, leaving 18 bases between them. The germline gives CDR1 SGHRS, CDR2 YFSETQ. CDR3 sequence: CASSLGNSGALDTEAFF. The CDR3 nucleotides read TGCGCCAGCAGCTTGGGGAACTCGGGGGCATTGGACACTGAAGCTTTCTTT.

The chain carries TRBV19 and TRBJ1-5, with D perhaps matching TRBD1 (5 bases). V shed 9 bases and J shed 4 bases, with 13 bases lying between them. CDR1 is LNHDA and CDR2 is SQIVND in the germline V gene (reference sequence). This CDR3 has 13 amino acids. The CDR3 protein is CASQDGGNQPQHF. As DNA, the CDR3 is TGTGCCAGCCAGGACGGGGGGAATCAGCCCCAGCATTTT.

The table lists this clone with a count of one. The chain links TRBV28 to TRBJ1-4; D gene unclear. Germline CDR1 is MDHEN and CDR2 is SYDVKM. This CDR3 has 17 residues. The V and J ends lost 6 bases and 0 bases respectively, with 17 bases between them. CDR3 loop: CASSSHPSGATNEKLFF. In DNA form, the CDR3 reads TGTGCCAGCAGCTCCCACCCCAGTGGTGCAACTAATGAAAAACTGTTTTTT.

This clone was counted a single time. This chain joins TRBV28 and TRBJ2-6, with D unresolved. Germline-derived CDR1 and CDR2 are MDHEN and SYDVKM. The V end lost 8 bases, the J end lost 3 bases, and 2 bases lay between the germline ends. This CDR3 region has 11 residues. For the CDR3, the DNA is TGTGCCAGCTATGGGGCCAACGTCCTGACTTTC. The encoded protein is CASYGANVLTF.

The CDR3 reads CASTGQNYGYTF. The CDR3 nucleotides are TGTGCCAGCACCGGACAAAACTATGGCTACACCTTC. V is TRBV28 and J is TRBJ1-2, with D tentatively TRBD1 (5 bases). The germline V gene encodes CDR1 MDHEN and CDR2 SYDVKM. The CDR3 is 12 residues long. V dropped 7 bases and J dropped 2 bases, with 8 bases sitting between them.

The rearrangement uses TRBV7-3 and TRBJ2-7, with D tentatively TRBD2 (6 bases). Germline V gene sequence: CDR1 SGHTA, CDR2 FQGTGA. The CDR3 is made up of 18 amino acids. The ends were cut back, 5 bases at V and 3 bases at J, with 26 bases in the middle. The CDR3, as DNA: TGTGCCAGCAGCCTACCCCGGGGACTTATAGCCTCAGGCTACGAGCAGTACTTC. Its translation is CASSLPRGLIASGYEQYF. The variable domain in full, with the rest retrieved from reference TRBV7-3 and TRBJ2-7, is GAGVSQTPSNKVTEKGKYVELRCDPISGHTALYWYRQSLGQGPEFLIYFQGTGAADDSGLPNDRFFAVRPEGSVSTLKIQRTERGDSAVYLCASSLPRGLIASGYEQYFGPGTRLTVT.

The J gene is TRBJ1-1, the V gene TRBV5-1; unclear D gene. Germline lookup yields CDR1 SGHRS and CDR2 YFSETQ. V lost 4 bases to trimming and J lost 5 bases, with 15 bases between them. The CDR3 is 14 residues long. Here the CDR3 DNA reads TGCGCCAGCAGCCAAGACCCTGTGGGGACTGAAGCTTTCTTT. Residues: CASSQDPVGTEAFF.

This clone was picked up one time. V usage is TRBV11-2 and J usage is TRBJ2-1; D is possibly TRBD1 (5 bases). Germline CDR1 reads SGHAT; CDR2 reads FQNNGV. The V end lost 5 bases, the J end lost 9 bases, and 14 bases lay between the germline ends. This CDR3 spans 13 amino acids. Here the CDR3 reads CASSVQDFGEQFF. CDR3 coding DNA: TGTGCCAGCAGCGTACAGGATTTTGGTGAGCAGTTCTTC.

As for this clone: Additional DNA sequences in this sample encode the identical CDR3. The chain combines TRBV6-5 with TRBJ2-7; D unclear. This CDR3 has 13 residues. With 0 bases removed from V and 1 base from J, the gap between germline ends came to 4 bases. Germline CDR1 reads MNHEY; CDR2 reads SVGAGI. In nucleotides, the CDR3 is TGTGCCAGCAGTTACTCTGGTTCCTACGAGCAGTACTTC. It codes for CASSYSGSYEQYF.

DNA of the CDR3: TGTGCCAGCAGTCCAAGGGCGCCGATAAGGCGCGTTGAGACCCAGTACTTC. Translating gives CASSPRAPIRRVETQYF. V usage is TRBV27 and J usage is TRBJ2-5; D call uncertain. This CDR3 has 17 amino acids. Trimming cost V 5 bases and J 5 bases, with 24 bases left between them. CDR1 is MNHEY, CDR2 SMNVEV, per germline (reference sequence).

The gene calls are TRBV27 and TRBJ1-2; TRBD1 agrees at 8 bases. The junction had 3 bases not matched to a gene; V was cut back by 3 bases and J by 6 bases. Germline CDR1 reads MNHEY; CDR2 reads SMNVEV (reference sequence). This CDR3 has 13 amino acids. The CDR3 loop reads CASSFRTGNGYTF. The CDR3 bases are TGTGCCAGCAGTTTCCGGACAGGGAATGGCTACACCTTC.

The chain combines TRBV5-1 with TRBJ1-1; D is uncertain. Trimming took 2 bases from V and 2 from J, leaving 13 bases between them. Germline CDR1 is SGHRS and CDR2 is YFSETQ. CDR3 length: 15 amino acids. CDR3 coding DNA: TGCGCCAGCAGCTTCCGGGTCCGGGAAAACACTGAAGCTTTCTTT. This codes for CASSFRVRENTEAFF.

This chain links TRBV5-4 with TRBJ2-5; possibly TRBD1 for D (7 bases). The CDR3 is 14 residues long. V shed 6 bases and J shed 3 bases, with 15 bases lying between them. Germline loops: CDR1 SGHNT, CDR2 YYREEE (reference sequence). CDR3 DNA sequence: TGTGCCAGCACGGTCGGAGGGGGCAAAGAGACCCAGTACTTC. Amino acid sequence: CASTVGGGKETQYF.

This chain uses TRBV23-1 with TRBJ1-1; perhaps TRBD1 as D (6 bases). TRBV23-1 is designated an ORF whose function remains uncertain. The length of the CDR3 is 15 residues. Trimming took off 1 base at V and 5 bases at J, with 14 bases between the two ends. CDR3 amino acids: CASSQWSRGLTEAFF. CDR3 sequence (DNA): TGCGCCAGCAGTCAATGGAGCAGGGGTTTGACTGAAGCTTTCTTT.

CDR3 loop: CASSLETGGYTF. DNA of the CDR3: TGTGCCAGCAGCTTAGAGACAGGCGGCTACACCTTC. The chain has TRBV7-2 and TRBJ1-2; maybe TRBD1 (6 bases). V was trimmed by 1 base and J by 8 bases, leaving 8 bases between them. This CDR3 has 12 residues. The V gene's germline CDR1 is SGHTA and CDR2 FQGNSA.